This T cell receptor beta chain was sequenced for a study of post-analysis software for immune sequencing data. Germline CDR1 and CDR2: MNHEY and SMNVEV (reference sequence). The ends were cut back, 3 bases at V and 0 bases at J, with 8 bases in the middle. The CDR3 is 14 residues long. TCR beta cDNA libraries had unique molecular identifiers. The T cell input of 1 to 10 million gave a few hundred thousand cDNA molecules. TCRdb called the PCR reads again in MiXCR, with one record for every CDR3 protein. The sample comprises hundreds of thousands of distinct CDR3 sequences, approximately 60% of which are singletons, and 11% rests with the top ten. On this clonotype: The antigen is not known.

Study observations and caveats: TRBV segments more frequent in patients than in controls numbered roughly 5 and included TRBV5-6, TRBV5-1 and TRBV20-1. F measure clustering grouped samples strongly by preparation batch. Versus controls, multiple sclerosis patients showed significantly lower diversity (normalized Chao1).

The clonotype was recovered from a girl aged 2 to 10 with multiple sclerosis. The sequenced sample consisted of blood. The V gene is TRBV27, the J gene TRBJ1-1, with D unclear. CDR3 in amino acids: CASSFSPMNTEAFF. The CDR3 coding sequence is TGTGCCAGCAGTTTTTCGCCTATGAACACTGAAGCTTTCTTT.